Listed here is a single TCR beta chain. Each CDR3 protein gets one entry after TCRdb re-called the RT-PCR reads with MiXCR. The table has 800,000 to 1,000,000 distinct CDR3 sequences, 15% to 20% seen once. This specimen comes from a study of patients and donors after allogeneic stem cell transplantation. The CDR3 consists of 15 residues. Trimming shortened V by 6 bases and J by 0 bases, and 15 bases separated the two germline ends. Germline CDR1 SQVTM, CDR2 ANQGSEA. V and J are TRBV29-1 and TRBJ2-1; tentatively, D is TRBD2 (6 bases). The origin of this receptor is a human donor who was either an allogeneic HSCT recipient or a stem cell or donor lymphocyte infusion donor (not recorded which). It is not recorded whose cells these are; they may come from a transplant donor. The sample taken for sequencing was blood, either unsorted or a sorted T cell fraction (not recorded which). The CDR3 reads CSVMGAGYSYNEQFF. CDR3 in DNA: TGCAGCGTAATGGGTGCGGGATACTCCTACAATGAGCAGTTCTTC.